The entry that follows covers one T cell receptor (beta chain) sequence. This sample is drawn from a study of T-cell reconstitution after alpha-beta-depleted transplantation in children. Unique molecular identifiers were used to barcode this TCRbeta library. TCRdb ran MiXCR on the PCR reads and lists one entry per CDR3 protein. The sample has hundreds of thousands of distinct CDR3 sequences, roughly 10% seen once. The CDR3 sequence is 13 residues long. Germline CDR1 reads DFQATT; CDR2 reads SNEGSKA (reference sequence). Trimming pared 6 bases from V and 5 bases from J, leaving 14 bases between. This specimen consisted of PBMCs from the stem cell graft donor, obtained from the stem cell graft. This sequence joins TRBV20-1 and TRBJ2-1, with D hard to call. This sequence originates from a human donor who donated a stem cell graft to a child with acute myeloid leukemia. CDR3 region: CSADHPPNNEQFF. The CDR3 nucleotides are TGCAGTGCCGACCATCCCCCCAACAATGAGCAGTTCTTC.